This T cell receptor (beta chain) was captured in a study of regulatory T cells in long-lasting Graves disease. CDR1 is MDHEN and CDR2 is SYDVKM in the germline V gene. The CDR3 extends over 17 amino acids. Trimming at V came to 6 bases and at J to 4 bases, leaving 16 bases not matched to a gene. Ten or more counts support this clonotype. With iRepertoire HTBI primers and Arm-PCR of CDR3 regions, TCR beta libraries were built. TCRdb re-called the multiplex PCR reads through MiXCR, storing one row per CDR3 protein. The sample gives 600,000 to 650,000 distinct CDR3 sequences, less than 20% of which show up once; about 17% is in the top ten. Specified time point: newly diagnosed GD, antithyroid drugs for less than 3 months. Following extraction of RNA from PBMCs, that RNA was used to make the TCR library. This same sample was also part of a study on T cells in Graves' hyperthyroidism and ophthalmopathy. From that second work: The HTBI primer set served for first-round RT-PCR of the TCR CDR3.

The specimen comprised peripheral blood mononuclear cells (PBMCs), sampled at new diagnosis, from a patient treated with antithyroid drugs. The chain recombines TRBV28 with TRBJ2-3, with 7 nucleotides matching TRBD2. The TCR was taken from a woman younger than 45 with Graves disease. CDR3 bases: TGTGCCAGCAGCGGACGGACTAGGAACCACCCCGCAGATACGCAGTATTTT. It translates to CASSGRTRNHPADTQYF. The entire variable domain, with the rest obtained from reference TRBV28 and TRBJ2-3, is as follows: DVKVTQSSRYLVKRTGEKVFLECVQDMDHENMFWYRQDPGLGLRLIYFSYDVKMKEKGDIPEGYSVSREKKERFSLILESASTNQTSMYLCASSGRTRNHPADTQYFGPGTRLTVL.